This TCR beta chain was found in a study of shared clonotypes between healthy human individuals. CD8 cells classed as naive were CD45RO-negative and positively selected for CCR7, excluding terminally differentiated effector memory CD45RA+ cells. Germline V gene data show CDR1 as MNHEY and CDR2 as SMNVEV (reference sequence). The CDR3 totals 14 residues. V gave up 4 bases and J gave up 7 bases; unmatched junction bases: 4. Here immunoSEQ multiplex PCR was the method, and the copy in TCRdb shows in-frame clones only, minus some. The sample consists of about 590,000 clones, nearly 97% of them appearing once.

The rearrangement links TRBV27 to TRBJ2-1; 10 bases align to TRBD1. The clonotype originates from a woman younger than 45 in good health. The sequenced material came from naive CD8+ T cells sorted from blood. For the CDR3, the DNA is TGTGCCAGCAGTTGGGACAGGGGAAGGAATGAGCAGTTCTTC. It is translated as CASSWDRGRNEQFF.